These 2 T cell receptor beta chains were sequenced from one sample in a study of T cells in Graves' hyperthyroidism and ophthalmopathy. Researchers took RNA transcripts and amplified the TCR beta CDR3 regions from them. The HTBI primer set drove a first-round RT-PCR of the TCR CDR3. TCRdb processed the multiplex PCR reads anew with MiXCR; each CDR3 protein has one entry. The data contain roughly 720,000 distinct CDR3 sequences, around 15% of them singletons. The sequencing sample was made of blood. These receptors all come from a man aged 50 to 60 with Graves' hyperthyroidism.

The table lists this clonotype with a few counts. CDR3 amino acids: CASSPKITGELFF. CDR3 nucleotide sequence: TGTGCCAGCTCACCGAAGATCACCGGGGAGCTGTTTTTT. The rearrangement links TRBV18 to TRBJ2-2; D unclear. This CDR3 is 13 amino acids long. Deletions cut 3 bases from V and 4 bases from J, with 6 bases between. Germline V CDR1 and CDR2: KGHSH, LQKENI.

As regards this clonotype: One base away lies a much larger clone, so this may be a sequencing read error. The V gene is TRBV11-2, the J gene TRBJ2-7; no definite D call. The CDR3 loop spans 14 amino acids. The V gene's germline CDR1 is SGHAT and CDR2 FQNNGV. The CDR3 bases are TGTGCCAGCAGCTTAGATCAGGCGGCCTACGAGCACTACTTC. This gives the protein CASSLDQAAYEHYF.